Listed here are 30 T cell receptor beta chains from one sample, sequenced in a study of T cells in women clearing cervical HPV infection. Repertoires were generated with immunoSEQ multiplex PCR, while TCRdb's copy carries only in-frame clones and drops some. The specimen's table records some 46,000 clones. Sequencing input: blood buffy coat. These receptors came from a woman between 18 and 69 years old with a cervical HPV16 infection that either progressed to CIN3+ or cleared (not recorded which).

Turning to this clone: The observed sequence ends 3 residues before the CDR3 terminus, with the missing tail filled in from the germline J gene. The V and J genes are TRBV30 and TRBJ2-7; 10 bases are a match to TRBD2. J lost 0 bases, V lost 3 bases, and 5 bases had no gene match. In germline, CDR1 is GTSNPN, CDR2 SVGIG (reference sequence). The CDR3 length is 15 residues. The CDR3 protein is CAWRSKRGGSYEQYF. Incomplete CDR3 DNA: TGTGCCTGGAGGTCGAAGCGGGGGGGCTCCTACGAG.

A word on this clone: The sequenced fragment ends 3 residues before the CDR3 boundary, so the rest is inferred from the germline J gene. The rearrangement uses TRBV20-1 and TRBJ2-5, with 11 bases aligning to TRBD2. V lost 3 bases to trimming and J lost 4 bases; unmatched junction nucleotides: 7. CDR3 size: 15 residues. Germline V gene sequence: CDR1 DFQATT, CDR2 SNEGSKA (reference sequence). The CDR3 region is CSARGSGRAGETQYF. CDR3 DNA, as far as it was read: TGCAGTGCTAGGGGTAGCGGGAGGGCTGGAGAGACC.

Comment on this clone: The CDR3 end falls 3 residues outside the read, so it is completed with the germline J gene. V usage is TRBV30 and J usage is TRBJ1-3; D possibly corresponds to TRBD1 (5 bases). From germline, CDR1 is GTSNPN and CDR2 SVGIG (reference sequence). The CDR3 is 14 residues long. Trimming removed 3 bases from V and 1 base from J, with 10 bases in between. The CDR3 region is CAWREGRSGNTIYF. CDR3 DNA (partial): TGTGCCTGGAGGGAGGGGCGATCTGGAAACACC.

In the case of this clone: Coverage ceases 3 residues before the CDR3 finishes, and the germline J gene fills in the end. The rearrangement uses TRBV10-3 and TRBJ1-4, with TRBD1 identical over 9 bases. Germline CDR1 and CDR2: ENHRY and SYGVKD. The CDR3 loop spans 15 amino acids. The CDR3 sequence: CAIRGTGGADSPLFF. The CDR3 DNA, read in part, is TGTGCCATCAGGGGTACAGGGGGCGCAGATTCACCA.

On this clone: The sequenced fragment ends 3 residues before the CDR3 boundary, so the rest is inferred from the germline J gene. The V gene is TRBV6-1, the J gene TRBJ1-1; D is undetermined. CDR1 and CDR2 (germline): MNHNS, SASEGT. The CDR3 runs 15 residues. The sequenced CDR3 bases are TGTGCCAGCAGTGAAGGGGCATATTTACTCACGGAA. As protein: CASSEGAYLLTE. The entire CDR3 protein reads CASSEGAYLLTEAFF.

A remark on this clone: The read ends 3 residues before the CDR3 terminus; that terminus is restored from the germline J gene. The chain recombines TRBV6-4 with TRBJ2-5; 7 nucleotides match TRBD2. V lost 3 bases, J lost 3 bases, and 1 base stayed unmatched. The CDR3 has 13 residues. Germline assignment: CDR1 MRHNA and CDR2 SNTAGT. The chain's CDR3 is CASSETSEETQYF. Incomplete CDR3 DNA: TGTGCCAGCAGTGAAACTAGCGAAGAGACC.

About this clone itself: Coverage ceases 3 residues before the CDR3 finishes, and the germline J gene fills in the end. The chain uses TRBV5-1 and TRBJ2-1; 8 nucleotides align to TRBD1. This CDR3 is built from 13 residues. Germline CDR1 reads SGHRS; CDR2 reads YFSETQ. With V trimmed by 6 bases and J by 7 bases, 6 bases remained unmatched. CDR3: CASNKDRENEQFF. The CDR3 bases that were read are TGCGCCAGCAACAAGGACAGGGAAAATGAG.

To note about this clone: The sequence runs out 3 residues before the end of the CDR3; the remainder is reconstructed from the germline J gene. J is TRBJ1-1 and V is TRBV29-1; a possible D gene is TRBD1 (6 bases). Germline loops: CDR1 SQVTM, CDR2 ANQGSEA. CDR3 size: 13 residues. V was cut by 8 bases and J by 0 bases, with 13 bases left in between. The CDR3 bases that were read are TGCAGCTCCCGAGGGGGACTGAACACTGAA. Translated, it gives CSSRGGLNTE. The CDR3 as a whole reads CSSRGGLNTEAFF.

CDR3 amino acids: CASSHWDRGRWDEQYF. The sequenced CDR3 bases are TGTGCCAGCAGCCATTGGGACAGGGGCCGGTGGGACGAG. V is TRBV14 and J is TRBJ2-7; 10 nucleotides match TRBD1. Coverage ceases 3 residues before the CDR3 finishes, and the germline J gene fills in the end. Trimming cost V 3 bases and J 5 bases; bases outside gene matches: 10. The CDR3 runs to 16 residues. CDR1 is SGHDN and CDR2 is FVKESK in the germline V gene. Based on the CDR3 plus reference TRBV14 and TRBJ2-7, the full variable domain is EAGVTQFPSHSVIEKGQTVTLRCDPISGHDNLYWYRRVMGKEIKFLLHFVKESKQDESGMPNNRFLAERTGGTYSTLKVQPAELEDSGVYFCASSHWDRGRWDEQYFGPGTRLTVT.

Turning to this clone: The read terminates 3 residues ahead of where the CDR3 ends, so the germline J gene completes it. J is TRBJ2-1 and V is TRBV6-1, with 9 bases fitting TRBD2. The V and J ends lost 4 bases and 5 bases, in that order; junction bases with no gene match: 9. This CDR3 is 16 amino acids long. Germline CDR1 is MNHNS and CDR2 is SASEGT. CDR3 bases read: TGTGCCAGCAGTGCGACTAGCGGACTTGGCAACAATGAG. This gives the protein CASSATSGLGNNE. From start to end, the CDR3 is CASSATSGLGNNEQFF.

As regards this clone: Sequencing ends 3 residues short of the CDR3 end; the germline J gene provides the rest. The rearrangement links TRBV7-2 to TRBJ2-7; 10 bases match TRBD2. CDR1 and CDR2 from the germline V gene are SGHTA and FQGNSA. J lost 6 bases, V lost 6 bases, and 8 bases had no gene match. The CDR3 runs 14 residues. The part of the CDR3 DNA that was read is TGTGCCAGCAGAGCTCTAGCGGGAGCGGGCGAG. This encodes CASRALAGAGE. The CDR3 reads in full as CASRALAGAGEQYF. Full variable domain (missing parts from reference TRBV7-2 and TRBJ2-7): GAGVSQSPSNKVTEKGKDVELRCDPISGHTALYWYRQSLGQGLEFLIYFQGNSAPDKSGLPSDRFSAERTGGSVSTLTIQRTQQEDSAVYLCASRALAGAGEQYFGPGTRLTVT.

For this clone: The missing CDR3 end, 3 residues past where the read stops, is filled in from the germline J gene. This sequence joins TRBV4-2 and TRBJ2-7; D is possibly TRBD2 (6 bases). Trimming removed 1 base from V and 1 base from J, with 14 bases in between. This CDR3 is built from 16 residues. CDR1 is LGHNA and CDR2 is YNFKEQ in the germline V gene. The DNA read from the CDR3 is TGTGCCAGCAGCCAAGTTTTGCTAGCGCCTTCCTACGAG. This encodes CASSQVLLAPSYE. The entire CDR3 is CASSQVLLAPSYEQYF.

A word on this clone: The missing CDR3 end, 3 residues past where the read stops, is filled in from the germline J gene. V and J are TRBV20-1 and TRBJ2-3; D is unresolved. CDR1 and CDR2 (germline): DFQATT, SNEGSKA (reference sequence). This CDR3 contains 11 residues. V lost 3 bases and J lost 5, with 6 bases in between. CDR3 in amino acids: CSASKGDTQYF. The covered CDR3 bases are TGCAGTGCTAGCAAGGGAGATACG.

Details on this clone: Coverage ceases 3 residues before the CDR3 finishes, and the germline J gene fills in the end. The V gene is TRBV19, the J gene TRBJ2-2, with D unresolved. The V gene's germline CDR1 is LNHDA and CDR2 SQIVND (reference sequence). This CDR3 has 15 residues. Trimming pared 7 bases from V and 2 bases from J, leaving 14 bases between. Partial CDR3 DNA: TGTGCCAGTACCTCCCTCCGCGTCAACACCGGGGAG. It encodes CASTSLRVNTGE. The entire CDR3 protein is CASTSLRVNTGELFF.

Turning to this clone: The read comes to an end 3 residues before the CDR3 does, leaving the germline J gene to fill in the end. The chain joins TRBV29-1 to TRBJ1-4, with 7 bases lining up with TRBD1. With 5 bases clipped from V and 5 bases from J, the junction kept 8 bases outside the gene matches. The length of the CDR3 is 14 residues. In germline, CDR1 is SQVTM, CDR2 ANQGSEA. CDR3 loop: CSVREGAGNEKLFF. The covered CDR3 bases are TGCAGCGTTAGAGAGGGGGCAGGGAATGAAAAA.

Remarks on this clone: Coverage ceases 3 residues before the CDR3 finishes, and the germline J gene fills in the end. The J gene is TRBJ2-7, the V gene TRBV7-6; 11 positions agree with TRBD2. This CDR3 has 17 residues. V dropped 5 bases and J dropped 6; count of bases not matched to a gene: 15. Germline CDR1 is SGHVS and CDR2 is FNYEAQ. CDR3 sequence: CASSATSGGLRRGEQYF. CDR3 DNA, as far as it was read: TGTGCCAGCAGCGCCACTAGCGGGGGACTCCGAAGGGGCGAG.

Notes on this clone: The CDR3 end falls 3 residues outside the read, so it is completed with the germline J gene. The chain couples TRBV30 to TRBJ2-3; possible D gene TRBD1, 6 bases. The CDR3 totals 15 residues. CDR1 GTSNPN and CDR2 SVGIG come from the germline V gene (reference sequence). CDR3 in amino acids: CAWTGDNTPNQPQYF. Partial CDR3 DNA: TGTGCCTGGACAGGGGACAACACTCCAAATCAGCCG.

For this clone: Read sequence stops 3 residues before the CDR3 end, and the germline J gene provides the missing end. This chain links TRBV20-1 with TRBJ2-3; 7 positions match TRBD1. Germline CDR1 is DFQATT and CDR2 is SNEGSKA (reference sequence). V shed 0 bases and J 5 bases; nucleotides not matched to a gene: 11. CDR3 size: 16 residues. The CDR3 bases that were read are TGCAGTGCTAGAGATGGGGCAGGGGGTTGGGGAGATACG. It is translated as CSARDGAGGWGDT. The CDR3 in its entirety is CSARDGAGGWGDTQYF.

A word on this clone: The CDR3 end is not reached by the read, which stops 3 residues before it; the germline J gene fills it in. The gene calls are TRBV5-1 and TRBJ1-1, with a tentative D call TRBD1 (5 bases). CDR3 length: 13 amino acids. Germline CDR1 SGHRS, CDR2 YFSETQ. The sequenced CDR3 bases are TGCGCCACCCGGGGGGACGCCAATCGGAAA. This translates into CATRGDANRK. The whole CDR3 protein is CATRGDANRKAFF.

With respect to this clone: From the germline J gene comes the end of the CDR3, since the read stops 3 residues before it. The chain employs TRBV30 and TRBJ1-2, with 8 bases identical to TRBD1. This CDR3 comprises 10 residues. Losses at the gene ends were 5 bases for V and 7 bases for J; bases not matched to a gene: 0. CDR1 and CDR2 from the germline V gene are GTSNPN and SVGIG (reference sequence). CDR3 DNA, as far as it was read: TGTGCCTGGGACAGGGGTGGC. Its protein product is CAWDRGG. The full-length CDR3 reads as CAWDRGGYTF.

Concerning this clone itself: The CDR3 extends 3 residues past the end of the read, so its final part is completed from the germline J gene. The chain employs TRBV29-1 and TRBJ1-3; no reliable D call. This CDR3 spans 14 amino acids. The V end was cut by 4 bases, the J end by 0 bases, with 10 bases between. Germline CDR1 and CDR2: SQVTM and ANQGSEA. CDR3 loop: CSVAKGGSGNTIYF. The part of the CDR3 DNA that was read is TGCAGCGTTGCCAAAGGCGGCTCTGGAAACACC.

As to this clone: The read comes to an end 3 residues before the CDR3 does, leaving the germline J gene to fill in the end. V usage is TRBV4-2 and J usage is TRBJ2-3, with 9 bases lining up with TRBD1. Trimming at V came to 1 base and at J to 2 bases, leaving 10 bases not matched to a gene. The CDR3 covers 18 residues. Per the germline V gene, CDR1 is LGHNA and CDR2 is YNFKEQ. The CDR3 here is CASSQARQGGTYTDTQYF. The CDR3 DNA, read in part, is TGTGCCAGCAGCCAAGCGAGACAGGGGGGGACATACACAGATACG.

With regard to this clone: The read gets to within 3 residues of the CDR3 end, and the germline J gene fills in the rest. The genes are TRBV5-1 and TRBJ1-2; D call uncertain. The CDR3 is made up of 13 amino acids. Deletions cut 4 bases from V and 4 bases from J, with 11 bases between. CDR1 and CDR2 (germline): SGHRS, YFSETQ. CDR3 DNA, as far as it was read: TGCGCCAGCAGCGGTGAGGCGGGCTATGGC. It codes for CASSGEAGYG. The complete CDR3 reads CASSGEAGYGYTF.

Partial CDR3 DNA: TGCGCCAGAAAGGGGGGGGCTGGCAATGAG. Translation gives CARKGGAGNE. The whole CDR3 region reads CARKGGAGNEQFF. This chain connects TRBV10-1 to TRBJ2-1; maybe TRBD2 (7 bases). The read terminates 3 residues ahead of where the CDR3 ends, so the germline J gene completes it. The germline gives CDR1 WNHNN, CDR2 SYGVQD (reference sequence). This CDR3 region has 13 residues. V was pared by 9 bases and J by 6 bases, with 15 bases between.

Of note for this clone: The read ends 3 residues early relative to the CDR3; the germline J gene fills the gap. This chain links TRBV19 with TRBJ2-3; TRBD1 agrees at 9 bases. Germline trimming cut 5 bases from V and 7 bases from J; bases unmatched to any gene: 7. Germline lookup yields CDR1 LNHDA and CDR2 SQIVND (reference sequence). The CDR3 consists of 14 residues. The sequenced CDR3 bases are TGTGCCAGTAGTTCGGGACAGGGAGCCCATACG. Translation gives CASSSGQGAHT. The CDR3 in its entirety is CASSSGQGAHTQYF.

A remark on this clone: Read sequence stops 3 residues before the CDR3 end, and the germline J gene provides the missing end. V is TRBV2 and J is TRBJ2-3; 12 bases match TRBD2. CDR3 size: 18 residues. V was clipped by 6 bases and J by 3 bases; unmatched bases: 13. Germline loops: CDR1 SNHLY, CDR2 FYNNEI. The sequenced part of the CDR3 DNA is TGTGCCAGCAGGTCGCCTAGCGGGGGGGCCTCGATTACAGATACG. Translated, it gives CASRSPSGGASITDT. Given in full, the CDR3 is CASRSPSGGASITDTQYF.

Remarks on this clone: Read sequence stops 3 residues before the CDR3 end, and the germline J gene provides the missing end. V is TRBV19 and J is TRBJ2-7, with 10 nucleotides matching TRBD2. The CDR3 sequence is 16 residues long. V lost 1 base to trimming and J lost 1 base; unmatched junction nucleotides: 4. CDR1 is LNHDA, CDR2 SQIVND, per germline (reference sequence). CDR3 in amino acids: CASSIAGLAQSYEQYF. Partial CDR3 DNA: TGTGCCAGTAGTATAGCGGGACTAGCGCAATCCTACGAG.

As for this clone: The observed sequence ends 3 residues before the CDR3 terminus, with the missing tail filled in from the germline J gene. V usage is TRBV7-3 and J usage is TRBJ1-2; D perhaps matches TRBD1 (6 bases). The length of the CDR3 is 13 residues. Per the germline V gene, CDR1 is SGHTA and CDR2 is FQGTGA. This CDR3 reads CASSPGAREGYTF. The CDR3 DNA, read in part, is TGTGCCAGCAGCCCAGGGGCGAGAGAAGGC.

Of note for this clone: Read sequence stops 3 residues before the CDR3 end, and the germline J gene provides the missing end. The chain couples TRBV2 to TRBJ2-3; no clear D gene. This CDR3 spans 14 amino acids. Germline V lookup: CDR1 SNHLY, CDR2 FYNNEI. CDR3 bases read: TGTGCCAGCAGACCAAGGCTGCGACAAGAGACG. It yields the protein CASRPRLRQET. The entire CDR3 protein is CASRPRLRQETQYF.

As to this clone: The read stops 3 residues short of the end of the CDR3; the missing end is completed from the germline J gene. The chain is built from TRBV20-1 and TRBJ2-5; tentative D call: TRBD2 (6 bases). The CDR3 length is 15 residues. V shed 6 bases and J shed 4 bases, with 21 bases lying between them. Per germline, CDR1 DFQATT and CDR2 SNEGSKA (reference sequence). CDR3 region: CSAPIGGPAGETQYF. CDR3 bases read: TGCAGTGCACCCATCGGGGGTCCCGCGGGAGAGACC.